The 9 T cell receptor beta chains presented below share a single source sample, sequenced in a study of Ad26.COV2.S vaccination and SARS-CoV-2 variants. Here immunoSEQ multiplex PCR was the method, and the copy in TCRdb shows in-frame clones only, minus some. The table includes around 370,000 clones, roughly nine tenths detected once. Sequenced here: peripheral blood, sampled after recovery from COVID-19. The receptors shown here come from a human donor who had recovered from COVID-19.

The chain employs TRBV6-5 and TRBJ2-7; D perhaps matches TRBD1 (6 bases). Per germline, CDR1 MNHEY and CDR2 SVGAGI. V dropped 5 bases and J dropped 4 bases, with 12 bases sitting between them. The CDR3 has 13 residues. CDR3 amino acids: CASSRQVAYEQYF. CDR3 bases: TGTGCCAGCAGTAGACAGGTGGCGTACGAGCAGTACTTC.

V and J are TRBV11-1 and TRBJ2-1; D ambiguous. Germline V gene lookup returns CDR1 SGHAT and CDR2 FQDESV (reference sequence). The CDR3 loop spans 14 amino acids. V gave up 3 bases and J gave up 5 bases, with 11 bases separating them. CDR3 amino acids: CASSFIRADNEQFF. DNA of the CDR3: TGTGCCAGCAGCTTTATTCGCGCAGACAATGAGCAGTTCTTC.

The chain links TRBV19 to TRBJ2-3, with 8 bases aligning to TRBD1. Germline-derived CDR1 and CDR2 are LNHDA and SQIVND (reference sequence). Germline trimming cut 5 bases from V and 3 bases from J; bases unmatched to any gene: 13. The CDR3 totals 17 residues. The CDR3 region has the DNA TGTGCCAGTAGTCCACGCTTGACAGGGGTGGGGACAGATACGCAGTATTTT. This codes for CASSPRLTGVGTDTQYF.

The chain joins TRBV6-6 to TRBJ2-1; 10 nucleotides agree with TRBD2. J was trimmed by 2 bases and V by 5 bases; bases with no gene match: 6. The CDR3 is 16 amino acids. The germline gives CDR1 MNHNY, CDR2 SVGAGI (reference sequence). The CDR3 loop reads CASSNSGGITYNEQFF. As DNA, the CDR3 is TGTGCCAGCAGTAATAGCGGGGGGATTACCTACAATGAGCAGTTCTTC.

CDR3 sequence: CASSPRQGAQTGELFF. The CDR3 DNA follows: TGCGCCAGCAGCCCCCGACAGGGGGCGCAAACCGGGGAGCTGTTTTTT. This sequence joins TRBV4-1 and TRBJ2-2; 10 bases are shared with TRBD1. Germline loops: CDR1 MGHRA, CDR2 YSYEKL. The CDR3 runs to 16 residues. V was clipped by 4 bases and J by 5 bases; unmatched bases: 7.

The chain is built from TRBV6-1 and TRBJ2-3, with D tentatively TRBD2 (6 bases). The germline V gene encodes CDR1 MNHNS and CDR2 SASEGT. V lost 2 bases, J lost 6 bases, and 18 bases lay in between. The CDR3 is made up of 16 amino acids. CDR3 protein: CASSEWGGAGSDTQYF. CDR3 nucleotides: TGTGCCAGCAGTGAATGGGGTGGGGCCGGGAGCGATACGCAGTATTTT.

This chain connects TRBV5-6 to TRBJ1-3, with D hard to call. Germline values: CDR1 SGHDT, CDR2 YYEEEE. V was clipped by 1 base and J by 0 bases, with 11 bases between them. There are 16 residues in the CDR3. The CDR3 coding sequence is TGTGCCAGCAGCTTGTATCACCTCGACTCTGGAAACACCATATATTTT. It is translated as CASSLYHLDSGNTIYF.

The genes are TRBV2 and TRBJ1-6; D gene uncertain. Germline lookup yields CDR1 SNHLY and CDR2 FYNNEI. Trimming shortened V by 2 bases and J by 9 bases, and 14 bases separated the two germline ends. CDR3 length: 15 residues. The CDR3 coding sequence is TGTGCCAGCAGTGAATCTCGGGGAGGGCCTTCACCCCTCCACTTT. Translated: CASSESRGGPSPLHF.

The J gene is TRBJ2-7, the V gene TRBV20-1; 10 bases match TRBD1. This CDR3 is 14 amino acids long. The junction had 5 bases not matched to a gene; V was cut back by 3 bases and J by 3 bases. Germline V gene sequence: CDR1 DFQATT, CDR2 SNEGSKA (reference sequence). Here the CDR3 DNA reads TGCAGTGCTAGTCCCAGGACAGGGGGCTACGAGCAGTACTTC. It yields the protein CSASPRTGGYEQYF.